The 23 T cell receptor beta chains in this list originate from one sample, sequenced in a study of molecular identifiers for immune sequencing clone quantification. TCRdb re-called the PCR reads through MiXCR, storing one row per CDR3 protein. The sample has some 320,000 distinct CDR3 sequences; 20% to 25% are singletons. The sample was naive CD8+ T cells from blood, with Jurkat cell RNA spiked in. Subset indicated: FACS-sorted CD8+CD4-CCR7+CD45RA+ naive T cells. Receptors originate from a human donor in good health. Some libraries in this study had Jurkat cell RNA spiked in.

This clonotype was picked up many times. The chain has TRBV9 and TRBJ2-3; the D gene is possibly TRBD2 (6 bases). V lost 3 bases and J 4 bases, leaving 18 bases between the germline ends. CDR3 size: 16 residues. Germline CDR1 and CDR2: SGDLS and YYNGEE. For the CDR3, the DNA is TGTGCCAGCAGCGATCCGGGCGGAGGGCGGTCAGATACGCAGTATTTT. The encoded protein is CASSDPGGGRSDTQYF.

This clonotype has ten or more counts. V gene TRBV4-1 combines with J gene TRBJ2-3; a weak D match, TRBD2 (6 bases). The germline V and J ends were trimmed by 0 bases and 4 bases, with 14 bases remaining between them. The length of the CDR3 is 16 residues. Germline V CDR1 and CDR2: MGHRA, YSYEKL. CDR3 residues: CASSQEPGLSSDTQYF. The CDR3 coding sequence is TGCGCCAGCAGCCAAGAACCGGGACTGTCTTCAGATACGCAGTATTTT.

The chain has TRBV20-1 and TRBJ1-6; 9 bases fit TRBD1. Trimming at V came to 2 bases and at J to 10 bases, leaving 18 bases not matched to a gene. The CDR3 sequence is 18 residues long. Germline V lookup: CDR1 DFQATT, CDR2 SNEGSKA (reference sequence). The CDR3 DNA reads TGCAGTGCTAGATCGCCGGGACAGGGACCCGGTAGGGGATCACCCCTCCACTTT. This gives the protein CSARSPGQGPGRGSPLHF.

The V call is TRBV4-3, the J call TRBJ1-1, with TRBD1 matching over 7 bases. Losses at the gene ends were 0 bases for V and 5 bases for J; bases not matched to a gene: 12. This CDR3 region has 17 residues. Germline CDR1 reads LGHNA; CDR2 reads YSLEER. In nucleotides, the CDR3 is TGCGCCAGCAGCCAAGATTCTCTACGGACAGGAGGGACTGAAGCTTTCTTT. This gives the protein CASSQDSLRTGGTEAFF.

The chain combines TRBV3-1 with TRBJ2-7; 7 bases are shared with TRBD1. Germline-derived CDR1 and CDR2 are LGHDT and YNNKEL (reference sequence). The V segment lost 0 bases and the J segment 3 bases; nucleotides outside the gene matches: 8. The CDR3 length is 16 residues. As DNA, the CDR3 is TGTGCCAGCAGCCAAGAAATCGGACAGGCCCGCTACGAGCAGTACTTC. Its translation is CASSQEIGQARYEQYF.

This clonotype was detected ten times or more. The genes are TRBV12-3 or TRBV12-4 and TRBJ1-2, with D unresolved. V was trimmed by 5 bases and J by 2 bases, leaving 18 bases between them. The CDR3 is 16 residues long. DNA for the CDR3: TGTGCCAGCAGTAAAGAAACCGGGTCATCAAACTATGGCTACACCTTC. As protein: CASSKETGSSNYGYTF.

This clonotype was observed many times. The CDR3 nucleotides are TGCGCCAGCAGCCAGGCGAAACGGACAGATACGCAGTATTTT. It specifies CASSQAKRTDTQYF. This chain uses TRBV4-1 with TRBJ2-3; unclear D gene. V dropped 3 bases and J dropped 3 bases, with 10 bases sitting between them. This CDR3 contains 14 residues. Germline V gene data show CDR1 as MGHRA and CDR2 as YSYEKL.

A note on this clonotype: A clone one base away is much larger, so this may be a read error. The chain employs TRBV28 and TRBJ2-7; 8 bases align to TRBD1. Per germline, CDR1 MDHEN and CDR2 SYDVKM. CDR3 size: 14 residues. Trimming took 2 bases from V and 6 from J; bases not matched to a gene: 6. CDR3 region: CASSLMTGAREQYF. The CDR3 DNA is TGTGCCAGCAGTTTAATGACAGGGGCCCGCGAGCAGTACTTC.

The CDR3, as DNA: TGTGCCAGCAGTCACTCGGGACAGGTGGCGGTCACTGAAGCTTTCTTT. Protein sequence: CASSHSGQVAVTEAFF. The genes are TRBV12-3 or TRBV12-4 and TRBJ1-1; 8 bases line up with TRBD1. The junction had 12 bases not matched to a gene; V was cut back by 5 bases and J by 4 bases. The CDR3 spans 16 residues.

This clonotype has at least ten counts. The V call is TRBV7-9, the J call TRBJ1-1; no definite D call. Germline CDR1 and CDR2: SEHNR and FQNEAQ (reference sequence). V lost 5 bases and J lost 1, with 11 bases in between. This CDR3 is 14 amino acids long. The CDR3 nucleotides read TGTGCCAGCAGCAATCCCCCGGAGAACACTGAAGCTTTCTTT. It codes for CASSNPPENTEAFF.

Written as DNA, the CDR3 is TGTGCCAGCAGCCAACAAGTGGCATACGAGCAGTACTTC. Protein sequence: CASSQQVAYEQYF. The V and J genes are TRBV3-1 and TRBJ2-7; D remains ambiguous. Germline values: CDR1 LGHDT, CDR2 YNNKEL (reference sequence). The CDR3 loop spans 13 amino acids. V was cut by 2 bases and J by 4 bases, with 9 bases left in between.

This clonotype was detected many times. The chain links TRBV30 to TRBJ2-3; 7 nucleotides align to TRBD1. Trimming took 1 base from V and 4 from J; bases not matched to a gene: 5. The germline CDR1 and CDR2 sequences are GTSNPN and SVGIG (reference sequence). The CDR3 contains 14 residues. This chain's CDR3 is CAWSGQGTADTQYF. CDR3 nucleotides: TGTGCCTGGAGTGGACAGGGAACGGCAGATACGCAGTATTTT.

A note on this clonotype: A much larger clonotype is one base distant, so this may be a read error. The chain has TRBV14 and TRBJ2-2; tentative D call: TRBD2 (6 bases). Looked up from germline, CDR1 is SGHDN and CDR2 is FVKESK. This CDR3 region has 15 residues. The CDR3 loop is CASSRQLELTGGLFF. Written as DNA, the CDR3 is TGTGCCAGCAGCCGCCAACTAGAACTCACCGGGGGGCTGTTTTTT.

This clonotype was seen many times. This sequence joins TRBV4-1 and TRBJ1-1; D not certain. Per the germline V gene, CDR1 is MGHRA and CDR2 is YSYEKL. The CDR3 spans 14 residues. V dropped 0 bases and J dropped 1 base, with 6 bases sitting between them. CDR3 in DNA: TGCGCCAGCAGCCAAGAACCACCGAACACTGAAGCTTTCTTT. It translates to CASSQEPPNTEAFF.

This chain joins TRBV2 and TRBJ1-5, with D tentatively TRBD1 (6 bases). The V and J ends lost 4 bases and 2 bases respectively, with 27 bases between them. The CDR3 loop spans 20 amino acids. CDR1 is SNHLY and CDR2 is FYNNEI in the germline V gene. The CDR3 sequence: CASSGGGGRGAFLRNQPQHF. DNA for the CDR3: TGTGCCAGCAGTGGGGGGGGAGGCAGGGGAGCATTTCTTCGCAATCAGCCCCAGCATTTT.

This clonotype was detected ten times or more. The V and J genes are TRBV7-2 and TRBJ1-1; D is possibly TRBD1 (5 bases). In germline, CDR1 is SGHTA, CDR2 FQGNSA. Trimming removed 4 bases at V and 5 bases at J, with 20 bases between. The CDR3 consists of 16 residues. The CDR3 DNA reads as TGTGCCAGCAGCTACGAAGGGCCGGGGGTAGGGACTGAAGCTTTCTTT. Protein product: CASSYEGPGVGTEAFF.

There are many counts of this clonotype. CDR3: CASSEIKAGLSTDTQYF. DNA for the CDR3: TGTGCCAGCAGTGAAATCAAAGCGGGACTTAGCACAGATACGCAGTATTTT. V usage is TRBV25-1 and J usage is TRBJ2-3; 7 bases map to TRBD2. The CDR3 runs 17 residues. J was trimmed by 0 bases and V by 2 bases; bases with no gene match: 8. Germline V gene sequence: CDR1 MGHDK, CDR2 SYGVNS.

The chain is built from TRBV7-2 and TRBJ1-1; 11 bases align to TRBD1. Germline trimming cut 3 bases from V and 6 bases from J; bases unmatched to any gene: 6. The germline V gene has CDR1 SGHTA and CDR2 FQGNSA. CDR3 length: 15 residues. The CDR3 coding sequence is TGTGCCAGCAGCTTCTTCCGGACAGGGGGCTCTGAAGCTTTCTTT. This sequence encodes CASSFFRTGGSEAFF.

Many counts were recorded for this clonotype. The rearrangement uses TRBV6-1 and TRBJ2-5; possible D gene TRBD2, 5 bases. The CDR3 is 14 residues long. Deletions cut 2 bases from V and 8 bases from J, with 15 bases between. The germline V gene encodes CDR1 MNHNS and CDR2 SASEGT. CDR3: CASSELVAGHTQYF. In nucleotides, the CDR3 is TGTGCCAGCAGTGAATTAGTCGCGGGCCATACCCAGTACTTC.

This clonotype was recorded many times. V usage is TRBV24-1 and J usage is TRBJ2-7, with D uncertain. The CDR3 extends over 14 amino acids. Germline CDR1 reads KGHDR; CDR2 reads SFDVKD. V was trimmed by 4 bases and J by 1 base, leaving 10 bases between them. Here the CDR3 DNA reads TGTGCCACCAGTGACCCGAAAGCGTCCTACGAGCAGTACTTC. It codes for CATSDPKASYEQYF.

V usage is TRBV28 and J usage is TRBJ2-5; D is possibly TRBD1 or TRBD2 (6 bases each). V was shortened by 4 bases and J by 1 base, with 19 bases between the two germline ends. Germline V CDR1 and CDR2: MDHEN, SYDVKM. The CDR3 contains 17 residues. The CDR3 loop reads CASSSDEGGGGQETQYF. As DNA, the CDR3 is TGTGCCAGCAGTTCCGACGAAGGAGGAGGGGGCCAAGAGACCCAGTACTTC.

The CDR3 DNA follows: TGCAGTGCCGTGGGACAGGGGGCTTCCTACGAGCAGTACTTC. Protein: CSAVGQGASYEQYF. The rearrangement joins TRBV20-1 to TRBJ2-7, with 12 bases that match TRBD1. The germline V gene encodes CDR1 DFQATT and CDR2 SNEGSKA (reference sequence). The trim removed 6 bases at V and 1 base at J, leaving 4 bases unmatched. The length of the CDR3 is 14 residues.

This clonotype was recorded many times. The rearrangement links TRBV7-9 to TRBJ1-1; D might be TRBD1 (5 bases). Trimming took 5 bases from V and 5 from J, leaving 12 bases between them. Per germline, CDR1 SEHNR and CDR2 FQNEAQ (reference sequence). This CDR3 has 13 residues. Written as DNA, the CDR3 is TGTGCCAGCAGCACATCAGAGGGGACTGAAGCTTTCTTT. Residues: CASSTSEGTEAFF.